The 21 T cell receptor beta chains listed next were all sequenced from one sample in a study of regulatory T cells in long-lasting Graves disease. The sample's time point: newly diagnosed GD, antithyroid drugs for less than 3 months. The authors made the TCR library using RNA they extracted from PBMCs. Relying on iRepertoire HTBI primers and Arm-PCR of CDR3 regions, the team built TCR beta libraries. TCRdb processed the multiplex PCR reads anew with MiXCR; each CDR3 protein has one entry. Seen here are 250,000 to 400,000 distinct CDR3 sequences, about 18% observed once, and the top ten hold about 40%. The sequenced sample was peripheral blood mononuclear cells (PBMCs), obtained at new diagnosis, from a patient treated with antithyroid drugs. These receptors came from a female donor with Graves disease.

There are many counts of this clonotype. This chain joins TRBV2 and TRBJ1-6; D ambiguous. There are 16 residues in the CDR3. V lost 3 bases and J lost 7, with 16 bases in between. The V gene's germline CDR1 is SNHLY and CDR2 FYNNEI. DNA for the CDR3: TGTGCCAGCAGTGACCCGGCCTCTCTCCCGAATTCACCCCTCCACTTT. Translation gives CASSDPASLPNSPLHF.

At least ten counts were recorded for this clonotype. The chain joins TRBV30 to TRBJ1-3; D is perhaps TRBD1 (5 bases). CDR1 is GTSNPN, CDR2 SVGIG, per germline (reference sequence). The CDR3 has 13 residues. With 2 bases removed from V and 4 bases from J, the gap between germline ends came to 9 bases. For the CDR3, the DNA is TGTGCCTGGAGTTGGGGGACGGGAAACACCATATATTTT. Its protein product is CAWSWGTGNTIYF.

The table lists this clonotype with many counts. V and J are TRBV20-1 and TRBJ2-1; either TRBD1 or TRBD2 may supply D (5 bases each). Trimming shortened V by 5 bases and J by 7 bases, and 18 bases separated the two germline ends. The CDR3 consists of 14 residues. Germline CDR1 reads DFQATT; CDR2 reads SNEGSKA (reference sequence). CDR3 DNA: TGCAGTGCTCCAGAGATATGGGACCCAAATGAGCAGTTCTTC. This sequence encodes CSAPEIWDPNEQFF.

This clonotype was seen repeatedly, ten times or more. The chain is built from TRBV11-3 and TRBJ2-5; the D is unclear. This CDR3 comprises 16 residues. CDR1 is SGHNT and CDR2 is YENEEA in the germline V gene. The V and J ends lost 4 bases and 0 bases respectively, with 15 bases between them. This CDR3 is CASSSLNAGYQETQYF. CDR3 nucleotide sequence: TGTGCCAGCAGCTCCCTTAACGCAGGCTACCAAGAGACCCAGTACTTC.

This clonotype was detected ten times or more. The gene calls are TRBV7-9 and TRBJ2-1; no clear D. CDR1 is SEHNR, CDR2 FQNEAQ, per germline (reference sequence). V was cut by 5 bases and J by 10 bases, with 9 bases left in between. The CDR3 runs to 11 residues. CDR3: CASSPRLEQFF. For the CDR3, the DNA is TGTGCCAGCAGCCCCCGGCTCGAGCAGTTCTTC. The variable domain in full, completed from reference TRBV7-9 and TRBJ2-1, reads DTGVSQNPRHKITKRGQNVTFRCDPISEHNRLYWYRQTLGQGPEFLTYFQNEAQLEKSRLLSDRFSAERPKGSFSTLEIQRTEQGDSAMYLCASSPRLEQFFGPGTRLTVL.

The V and J genes are TRBV10-2 and TRBJ1-1; D uncertain. This CDR3 contains 13 residues. Germline values: CDR1 WSHSY, CDR2 SAAADI. V shed 3 bases and J shed 4 bases, with 9 bases lying between them. CDR3 nucleotides: TGCGCCAGCAGTGAAGGGCTTTTCACTGAAGCTTTCTTT. Protein sequence: CASSEGLFTEAFF.

This clonotype appeared many times. V usage is TRBV28 and J usage is TRBJ1-6; D is ambiguous. Germline V gene sequence: CDR1 MDHEN, CDR2 SYDVKM. V dropped 7 bases and J dropped 0 bases, with 7 bases sitting between them. There are 14 residues in the CDR3. CDR3 nucleotides: TGTGCCAGCACAGCAGGCTCCTATAATTCACCCCTCCACTTT. It is translated as CASTAGSYNSPLHF.

This clonotype has a count of ten or more. J is TRBJ2-5 and V is TRBV24-1; 16 bases fit TRBD2. The germline V gene encodes CDR1 KGHDR and CDR2 SFDVKD. The V gene end was trimmed by 4 bases and the J gene end by 1 base; junction bases not matched to a gene: 8. The CDR3 consists of 19 residues. Here the CDR3 DNA reads TGTGCCACCAGTGACTCCGGGACTAGCGGGAGGGGGGCCCAAGAGACCCAGTACTTC. Translated: CATSDSGTSGRGAQETQYF.

In its sample, this clonotype was seen once. A clone one base away is much larger, so this may be a read error. V and J are TRBV13 and TRBJ2-3; 8 bases line up with TRBD1. Germline CDR1 and CDR2: PRHDT and FYEKMQ (reference sequence). This CDR3 has 15 residues. The CDR3 is CASMGQAGRADAQYF. The CDR3 nucleotides are TGTGCCAGCATGGGACAGGCGGGGAGAGCAGATGCGCAGTATTTT.

V is TRBV28 and J is TRBJ2-5, with 9 bases matching TRBD2. Germline CDR1 is MDHEN and CDR2 is SYDVKM. Trimming took 8 bases from V and 5 from J; bases not matched to a gene: 12. There are 15 residues in the CDR3. The CDR3 DNA sequence: TGTGCCAGCGGGGGGCTAGCGGGACGACATGAGACCCAGTACTTC. Protein: CASGGLAGRHETQYF. The whole variable domain, remainder taken from reference TRBV28 and TRBJ2-5, is DVKVTQSSRYLVKRTGEKVFLECVQDMDHENMFWYRQDPGLGLRLIYFSYDVKMKEKGDIPEGYSVSREKKERFSLILESASTNQTSMYLCASGGLAGRHETQYFGPGTRLLVL.

This clonotype showed up many times. The chain links TRBV7-9 to TRBJ2-2; D unresolved. The CDR3 sequence is 14 residues long. Trimming shortened V by 5 bases and J by 4 bases, and 11 bases separated the two germline ends. Per the germline V gene, CDR1 is SEHNR and CDR2 is FQNEAQ (reference sequence). CDR3 region: CASSNGPVTGELFF. DNA of the CDR3: TGTGCCAGCAGCAACGGACCAGTCACCGGGGAGCTGTTTTTT. Filled out from reference TRBV7-9 and TRBJ2-2, the complete variable domain reads DTGVSQNPRHKITKRGQNVTFRCDPISEHNRLYWYRQTLGQGPEFLTYFQNEAQLEKSRLLSDRFSAERPKGSFSTLEIQRTEQGDSAMYLCASSNGPVTGELFFGEGSRLTVL.

This clonotype was observed at least ten times. This rearrangement joins TRBV7-9 to TRBJ2-1, with D unresolved. V was trimmed by 8 bases and J by 0 bases, leaving 20 bases between them. Germline V gives CDR1 SEHNR, CDR2 FQNEAQ (reference sequence). The CDR3 totals 17 residues. CDR3 amino acids: CASQITDSSSSYNEQFF. The CDR3 nucleotides read TGTGCCAGCCAGATTACCGACTCCTCGAGCTCCTACAATGAGCAGTTCTTC.

CDR3 in amino acids: CASSQALAGSTPHEQYF. DNA of the CDR3: TGTGCCAGCAGCCAAGCCCTAGCGGGAAGCACCCCCCACGAGCAGTACTTC. V is TRBV4-2 and J is TRBJ2-7, with 9 bases matching TRBD2. Germline V gene data show CDR1 as LGHNA and CDR2 as YNFKEQ. V lost 1 base, J lost 5 bases, and 12 bases stayed unmatched. This CDR3 is built from 17 residues.

This clonotype was seen once. V usage is TRBV11-2 and J usage is TRBJ2-7, with 8 bases aligning to TRBD1. J gave up 5 bases and V 1 base, and 13 bases lay outside the gene matches. Germline V gene lookup returns CDR1 SGHAT and CDR2 FQNNGV. This CDR3 is 17 amino acids long. The CDR3 loop reads CASSLAPTWQGANEQYF. The CDR3 nucleotides read TGTGCCAGCAGCTTAGCACCGACGTGGCAGGGGGCGAACGAGCAGTACTTC.

This rearrangement joins TRBV7-9 to TRBJ2-7, with 7 bases identical to TRBD1. The CDR3 loop spans 17 amino acids. Looked up from germline, CDR1 is SEHNR and CDR2 is FQNEAQ (reference sequence). Trimming removed 5 bases from V and 2 bases from J; junction bases left unmatched: 15. CDR3 in DNA: TGTGCCAGCAGCCTACCTTTACAGGGGCGGTCGACCTACGAGCAGTACTTC. This codes for CASSLPLQGRSTYEQYF.

This clonotype was counted many times. The genes are TRBV19 and TRBJ1-1; no reliable D call. The germline CDR1 and CDR2 sequences are LNHDA and SQIVND (reference sequence). V lost 7 bases to trimming and J lost 4 bases, with 13 bases between them. The CDR3 has 13 amino acids. CDR3 coding DNA: TGTGCCAGTACCCTCTTCGAGGGCACTGAAGCTTTCTTT. Translated, it gives CASTLFEGTEAFF. Using reference TRBV19 and TRBJ1-1 for the parts outside the CDR3, the full variable domain is DGGITQSPKYLFRKEGQNVTLSCEQNLNHDAMYWYRQDPGQGLRLIYYSQIVNDFQKGDIAEGYSVSREKKESFPLTVTSAQKNPTAFYLCASTLFEGTEAFFGQGTRLTVV.

This clonotype has a count of ten or more. The chain couples TRBV5-1 to TRBJ2-1; 9 bases agree with TRBD2. This CDR3 has 14 residues. Germline V lookup: CDR1 SGHRS, CDR2 YFSETQ. With 0 bases clipped from V and 9 bases from J, the junction kept 4 bases outside the gene matches. CDR3 nucleotides: TGCGCCAGCAGCTTGGGGCGGGAGGGGACTGAGCAGTTCTTC. Protein: CASSLGREGTEQFF.

This clonotype occurred a few times. V is TRBV20-1 and J is TRBJ1-2, with no clear D. The germline gives CDR1 DFQATT, CDR2 SNEGSKA (reference sequence). The CDR3 spans 13 residues. Trimming shortened V by 0 bases and J by 10 bases, and 15 bases separated the two germline ends. CDR3 loop: CSARDGPGTDYTF. The DNA of the CDR3 is TGCAGTGCTAGAGATGGTCCAGGCACCGACTACACCTTC.

This clonotype was counted at least ten times. The chain carries TRBV28 and TRBJ2-7; no clear D gene. The V and J ends lost 5 bases and 0 bases respectively, with 11 bases between them. The CDR3 loop spans 14 amino acids. The V gene's germline CDR1 is MDHEN and CDR2 SYDVKM. The CDR3 DNA is TGTGCCAGCAGTGTCACGGATAACTCCTACGAGCAGTACTTC. It encodes CASSVTDNSYEQYF.

The sample holds many counts of this clonotype. The V call is TRBV5-1, the J call TRBJ2-1; 10 bases fit TRBD2. The CDR3 has 15 amino acids. In germline, CDR1 is SGHRS, CDR2 YFSETQ. V was pared by 4 bases and J by 8 bases, with 9 bases of the junction left unmatched. CDR3 sequence reads: CASSPSSGSRYEQFF. Written as DNA, the CDR3 is TGCGCCAGCAGCCCCTCTAGCGGGAGTAGGTATGAGCAGTTCTTC. Full variable domain (missing parts from reference TRBV5-1 and TRBJ2-1): KAGVTQTPRYLIKTRGQQVTLSCSPISGHRSVSWYQQTPGQGLQFLFEYFSETQRNKGNFPGRFSGRQFSNSRSEMNVSTLELGDSALYLCASSPSSGSRYEQFFGPGTRLTVL.

Many counts were recorded for this clonotype. The chain couples TRBV10-3 to TRBJ2-3; weak D call: TRBD2 (6 bases). This CDR3 is 15 amino acids long. Germline loops: CDR1 ENHRY, CDR2 SYGVKD. Trimming stripped 6 bases from V and 0 bases from J, with 13 bases between. DNA for the CDR3: TGTGCCATCAGCCGAATGAGCGGGAGCACAGATACGCAGTATTTT. It yields the protein CAISRMSGSTDTQYF.